The 31 T cell receptor beta chains reported below all come from one sample, sequenced in a study of CD8 T cells in Susac syndrome. Random hexamers primed reverse transcription of about 0.5 to 1 ug RNA. Via MiXCR, TCRdb re-called the immunoSEQ multiplex PCR reads, giving one row per CDR3 protein. The table shows under 150,000 distinct CDR3 sequences, with roughly 94% occurring only once. Sequenced sample: CD8+ T cells from PBMCs. The receptor source for this set is a human donor in good health.

CDR3 in amino acids: CASRHEVLTETQYF. CDR3 nucleotides: TGTGCCAGCAGACATGAGGTTTTAACGGAGACCCAGTACTTC. The chain employs TRBV6-2 or TRBV6-3 and TRBJ2-5; D not certain. Germline V gene sequence: CDR1 MNHEY, CDR2 SVGEGT. The CDR3 is 14 residues long. V was clipped by 6 bases and J by 5 bases, with 16 bases between them.

The genes are TRBV9 and TRBJ2-2; unclear D gene. V shed 3 bases and J shed 7 bases, with 4 bases lying between them. The CDR3 totals 11 residues. CDR1 is SGDLS and CDR2 is YYNGEE in the germline V gene. This chain's CDR3 is CASSGVGELFF. The CDR3 DNA follows: TGTGCCAGCAGCGGCGTCGGGGAGCTGTTTTTT.

J is TRBJ2-3 and V is TRBV20-1; no definite D call. The germline CDR1 and CDR2 sequences are DFQATT and SNEGSKA (reference sequence). This CDR3 contains 14 residues. The ends were cut back, 1 base at V and 0 bases at J, with 8 bases in the middle. The CDR3 protein is CSARGLHSTDTQYF. The CDR3 region has the DNA TGCAGTGCTAGAGGCCTTCATAGCACAGATACGCAGTATTTT.

The chain is built from TRBV4-2 and TRBJ2-1, with D uncertain. The CDR3 runs to 13 residues. CDR1 and CDR2 (germline): LGHNA, YNFKEQ. Between the trimmed V and J ends, which lost 4 bases and 8 bases, there was a span of 12 bases. The CDR3 DNA reads TGTGCCAGCAGCCCTCGGACGCGACATGAGCAGTTCTTC. This encodes CASSPRTRHEQFF.

V usage is TRBV19 and J usage is TRBJ1-2, with D possibly being TRBD1 (5 bases). Germline CDR1 and CDR2: LNHDA and SQIVND (reference sequence). V lost 4 bases and J 5 bases, leaving 17 bases between the germline ends. The CDR3 has 15 amino acids. Here the CDR3 reads CASSSGTGTSYGYTF. The CDR3 DNA follows: TGTGCCAGTAGTAGCGGGACCGGTACAAGTTATGGCTACACCTTC.

The chain uses TRBV30 and TRBJ2-7; possible D gene TRBD2, 5 bases. Trimming removed 0 bases at V and 7 bases at J, with 10 bases between. The length of the CDR3 is 12 residues. Germline assignment: CDR1 GTSNPN and CDR2 SVGIG (reference sequence). CDR3 region: CAWSVVGEEQYF. In nucleotides, the CDR3 is TGTGCCTGGAGTGTTGTCGGGGAAGAGCAGTACTTC.

The chain recombines TRBV28 with TRBJ2-3, with D possibly being TRBD1 (6 bases). The germline CDR1 and CDR2 sequences are MDHEN and SYDVKM. The V and J ends lost 6 bases and 6 bases respectively, with 10 bases between them. CDR3 length equals 12 residues. CDR3: CASRLRGDTQYF. In nucleotides, the CDR3 is TGTGCCAGCAGACTTAGGGGGGATACGCAGTATTTT.

This chain links TRBV5-6 with TRBJ2-1; unclear D gene. The CDR3 length is 11 residues. The germline gives CDR1 SGHDT, CDR2 YYEEEE. The V and J ends lost 4 bases and 10 bases respectively, with 9 bases between them. CDR3 sequence reads: CASSQGEEQFF. CDR3 nucleotide sequence: TGTGCCAGCAGCCAAGGAGAAGAGCAGTTCTTC. The variable domain in full, with the rest retrieved from reference TRBV5-6 and TRBJ2-1, is DAGVTQSPTHLIKTRGQQVTLRCSPKSGHDTVSWYQQALGQGPQFIFQYYEEEERQRGNFPDRFSGHQFPNYSSELNVNALLLGDSALYLCASSQGEEQFFGPGTRLTVL.

The sample holds one count of this clonotype. The chain uses TRBV29-1 and TRBJ1-1; D gene ambiguous. Germline loops: CDR1 SQVTM, CDR2 ANQGSEA. V dropped 3 bases and J dropped 1 base, with 12 bases sitting between them. The CDR3 length is 14 residues. CDR3 amino acids: CSVDYTAGNTEAFF. In DNA, the CDR3 is TGCAGCGTTGATTATACGGCGGGGAACACTGAAGCTTTCTTT.

The gene calls are TRBV7-8 and TRBJ2-5, with TRBD2 identical over 8 bases. CDR3 length: 15 residues. Germline loops: CDR1 SGHVS, CDR2 FQNEAQ. The junction had 9 bases not matched to a gene; V was cut back by 4 bases and J by 5 bases. The CDR3 loop reads CASSSPGTRGETQYF. The CDR3 nucleotides are TGTGCCAGCAGCTCTCCCGGGACTAGAGGGGAGACCCAGTACTTC.

This sequence joins TRBV4-2 and TRBJ2-1; the D gene is possibly TRBD1 (6 bases). Germline CDR1 is LGHNA and CDR2 is YNFKEQ. CDR3 size: 14 residues. Trimming took off 1 base at V and 10 bases at J, with 14 bases between the two ends. The CDR3, as DNA: TGTGCCAGCAGCCAAGTGGGGACCGGGACAGAGCAGTTCTTC. This sequence encodes CASSQVGTGTEQFF.

The V gene is TRBV20-1, the J gene TRBJ2-5; D perhaps matches TRBD1 (6 bases). From germline, CDR1 is DFQATT and CDR2 SNEGSKA (reference sequence). CDR3 length: 15 residues. Trimming stripped 7 bases from V and 7 bases from J, with 25 bases between. The CDR3 DNA reads as TGCAGTGTCCCTGGGGGCAAGACTACACCCGGGACCCAGTACTTC. Protein sequence: CSVPGGKTTPGTQYF.

The chain links TRBV29-1 to TRBJ2-7, with D perhaps assigned TRBD1 or TRBD2 (6 bases each). Germline assignment: CDR1 SQVTM and CDR2 ANQGSEA. With 1 base removed from V and 2 bases from J, the gap between germline ends came to 9 bases. The CDR3 sequence is 13 residues long. The CDR3 protein is CSVEAGAAYEQYF. CDR3 in DNA: TGCAGCGTTGAAGCGGGGGCCGCCTACGAGCAGTACTTC.

The chain is built from TRBV12-3 or TRBV12-4 and TRBJ2-6; possible D gene TRBD2, 5 bases. The CDR3 loop spans 15 amino acids. V was pared by 6 bases and J by 4 bases, with 13 bases between. DNA of the CDR3: TGTGCCAGCAGCCCCGCGGGTGCAGGGGCCAACGTCCTGACTTTC. It codes for CASSPAGAGANVLTF.

V gene TRBV27 combines with J gene TRBJ2-1; TRBD1 or TRBD2 may be the D gene (5 bases each). Germline-derived CDR1 and CDR2 are MNHEY and SMNVEV (reference sequence). Trimming took off 9 bases at V and 5 bases at J, with 17 bases between the two ends. The CDR3 consists of 14 residues. CDR3 sequence reads: CASAPRGDNNEQFF. The CDR3 coding sequence is TGTGCCAGTGCCCCCCGGGGCGATAACAATGAGCAGTTCTTC.

The chain joins TRBV7-9 to TRBJ2-3, with D perhaps matching TRBD2 (6 bases). Trimming stripped 5 bases from V and 0 bases from J, with 21 bases between. This CDR3 contains 18 residues. In germline, CDR1 is SEHNR, CDR2 FQNEAQ (reference sequence). As DNA, the CDR3 is TGTGCCAGCAGCCAGCAGTTGGTAGCGGCCATAAGCACAGATACGCAGTATTTT. This sequence encodes CASSQQLVAAISTDTQYF.

V gene TRBV27 combines with J gene TRBJ2-1, with D perhaps being TRBD1 or TRBD2 (6 bases each). V lost 6 bases, J lost 4 bases, and 13 bases lay in between. The CDR3 is made up of 14 amino acids. In germline, CDR1 is MNHEY, CDR2 SMNVEV (reference sequence). CDR3 amino acids: CASREGGQYNEQFF. In DNA form, the CDR3 reads TGTGCCAGCAGAGAGGGGGGACAATACAATGAGCAGTTCTTC.

The V call is TRBV28, the J call TRBJ1-1; D call uncertain. The CDR3 is 11 amino acids. From germline, CDR1 is MDHEN and CDR2 SYDVKM. The V and J ends lost 6 bases and 8 bases respectively, with 10 bases between them. CDR3 DNA: TGTGCCAGCAGCCCCTTCAAGGAAGCTTTCTTT. This codes for CASSPFKEAFF. The whole variable domain, filled in from reference TRBV28 and TRBJ1-1, reads DVKVTQSSRYLVKRTGEKVFLECVQDMDHENMFWYRQDPGLGLRLIYFSYDVKMKEKGDIPEGYSVSREKKERFSLILESASTNQTSMYLCASSPFKEAFFGQGTRLTVV.

J is TRBJ2-1 and V is TRBV7-3; TRBD1 might be the D (6 bases). Germline CDR1 SGHTA, CDR2 FQGTGA. The ends were cut back, 2 bases at V and 7 bases at J, with 9 bases in the middle. The CDR3 extends over 13 amino acids. CDR3 DNA: TGTGCCAGCAGCTTATTAGGGGGAAATGAGCAGTTCTTC. Translated, it gives CASSLLGGNEQFF.

The gene calls are TRBV4-3 and TRBJ1-3; 8 bases match TRBD1. This CDR3 is 15 amino acids long. Germline values: CDR1 LGHNA, CDR2 YSLEER. The junction had 4 bases not matched to a gene; V was cut back by 4 bases and J by 2 bases. DNA for the CDR3: TGCGCCAGCAGCCCCGGGACAGGTCCTGGAAACACCATATATTTT. It codes for CASSPGTGPGNTIYF.

The chain carries TRBV7-6 and TRBJ1-1; unclear D gene. In germline, CDR1 is SGHVS, CDR2 FNYEAQ. The CDR3 spans 14 residues. The V end was cut by 3 bases, the J end by 1 base, with 9 bases between. The CDR3 reads CASSFGRENTEAFF. CDR3 sequence (DNA): TGTGCCAGCAGCTTTGGCAGAGAGAACACTGAAGCTTTCTTT.

V usage is TRBV6-1 and J usage is TRBJ2-3, with a possible D match to TRBD2 (6 bases). The CDR3 totals 14 residues. Trimming removed 2 bases from V and 0 bases from J, with 6 bases in between. The germline CDR1 and CDR2 sequences are MNHNS and SASEGT. This CDR3 is CASSESGSTDTQYF. The CDR3 DNA is TGTGCCAGCAGTGAAAGCGGGAGCACAGATACGCAGTATTTT.

The chain employs TRBV20-1 and TRBJ2-5; 8 nucleotides line up with TRBD1. The CDR3 has 12 residues. Germline V gives CDR1 DFQATT, CDR2 SNEGSKA (reference sequence). V lost 5 bases and J lost 5; bases outside the gene matches: 4. In nucleotides, the CDR3 is TGCAGTGCTTCATACAGGGGGGAGACCCAGTACTTC. Amino acids: CSASYRGETQYF.

This chain connects TRBV10-2 to TRBJ2-7; no reliable D call. The CDR3 is made up of 11 amino acids. V was shortened by 5 bases and J by 3 bases, with 5 bases between the two germline ends. The germline V gene encodes CDR1 WSHSY and CDR2 SAAADI. The CDR3 DNA reads as TGCGCCAGCAGTATAAACTACGAGCAGTACTTC. Amino acids: CASSINYEQYF.

This chain connects TRBV18 to TRBJ2-5; D possibly corresponds to TRBD2 (6 bases). The CDR3 runs to 13 residues. Trimming took off 3 bases at V and 3 bases at J, with 8 bases between the two ends. CDR1 is KGHSH, CDR2 LQKENI, per germline. Here the CDR3 DNA reads TGTGCCAGCTCACCTAGCGGAGAAGAGACCCAGTACTTC. It is translated as CASSPSGEETQYF. Combining the CDR3 with reference TRBV18 and TRBJ2-5 gives the whole variable domain NAGVMQNPRHLVRRRGQEARLRCSPMKGHSHVYWYRQLPEEGLKFMVYLQKENIIDESGMPKERFSAEFPKEGPSILRIQQVVRGDSAAYFCASSPSGEETQYFGPGTRLLVL.

The rearrangement uses TRBV6-5 and TRBJ2-7, with 8 bases aligning to TRBD1. CDR1 and CDR2 from the germline V gene are MNHEY and SVGAGI. V trimming: 5 bases; J trimming: 3 bases; junction bases outside the gene matches: 6. CDR3 length: 14 residues. For the CDR3, the DNA is TGTGCCAGCAGTCAGACAGGGGCTCTCTACGAGCAGTACTTC. It specifies CASSQTGALYEQYF.

V usage is TRBV9 and J usage is TRBJ2-1; 9 bases align to TRBD2. V dropped 1 base and J dropped 6; count of bases not matched to a gene: 8. From germline, CDR1 is SGDLS and CDR2 YYNGEE. The CDR3 covers 16 residues. CDR3 sequence (DNA): TGTGCCAGCAGCGTAATAGGTAGCGGGAGCGGCAATGAGCAGTTCTTC. It codes for CASSVIGSGSGNEQFF.

CDR3 in DNA: TGTGCCAGCAGCCAAACTCTAGCGAGTACCTACGAGCAGTACTTC. Its translation: CASSQTLASTYEQYF. V usage is TRBV3-1 and J usage is TRBJ2-7, with a tentative D call TRBD2 (6 bases). The CDR3 extends over 15 amino acids. V was cut by 2 bases and J by 2 bases, with 13 bases left in between. Germline assignment: CDR1 LGHDT and CDR2 YNNKEL (reference sequence).

This clonotype was detected once. This chain links TRBV20-1 with TRBJ1-5; maybe TRBD1 (6 bases). V was shortened by 3 bases and J by 2 bases, with 14 bases between the two germline ends. The CDR3 consists of 15 residues. Germline-derived CDR1 and CDR2 are DFQATT and SNEGSKA (reference sequence). CDR3 region: CSASKRAGGNQPQHF. The CDR3 region has the DNA TGCAGTGCTAGCAAAAGGGCAGGGGGCAATCAGCCCCAGCATTTT.

The chain uses TRBV29-1 and TRBJ2-2; D remains ambiguous. Germline V gene sequence: CDR1 SQVTM, CDR2 ANQGSEA. The V gene lost 3 bases and the J gene lost 5 bases, with 7 bases spanning the gap. CDR3 size: 12 residues. The CDR3 loop is CSVDSGTGELFF. DNA for the CDR3: TGCAGCGTTGATAGTGGTACCGGGGAGCTGTTTTTT.

This clonotype showed up just once. The chain recombines TRBV30 with TRBJ2-3; 7 nucleotides match TRBD2. The V gene end was trimmed by 4 bases and the J gene end by 4 bases; junction bases not matched to a gene: 5. CDR1 is GTSNPN and CDR2 is SVGIG in the germline V gene (reference sequence). This CDR3 contains 13 residues. CDR3 nucleotide sequence: TGTGCCTGGACGGCGGGAGCATCAGATACGCAGTATTTT. Translated: CAWTAGASDTQYF.